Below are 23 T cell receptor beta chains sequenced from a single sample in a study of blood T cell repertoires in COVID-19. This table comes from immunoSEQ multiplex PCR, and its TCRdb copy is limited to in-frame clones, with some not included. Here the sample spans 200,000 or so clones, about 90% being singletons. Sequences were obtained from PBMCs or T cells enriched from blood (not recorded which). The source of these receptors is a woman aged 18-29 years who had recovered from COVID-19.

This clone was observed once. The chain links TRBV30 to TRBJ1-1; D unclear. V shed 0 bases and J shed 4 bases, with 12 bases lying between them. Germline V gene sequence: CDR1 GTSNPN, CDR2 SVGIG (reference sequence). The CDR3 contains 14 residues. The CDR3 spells CAWSVAAIGTEAFF. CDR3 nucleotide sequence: TGTGCCTGGAGTGTAGCGGCGATCGGCACTGAAGCTTTCTTT.

CDR3 protein: CASSADRVLDEQFF. The CDR3 nucleotides read TGTGCCAGCTCAGCCGACAGGGTACTAGATGAGCAGTTCTTC. The chain links TRBV18 to TRBJ2-1; 7 bases fit TRBD1. CDR1 and CDR2 from the germline V gene are KGHSH and LQKENI. The CDR3 consists of 14 residues. The V gene end was trimmed by 5 bases and the J gene end by 8 bases; junction bases not matched to a gene: 9.

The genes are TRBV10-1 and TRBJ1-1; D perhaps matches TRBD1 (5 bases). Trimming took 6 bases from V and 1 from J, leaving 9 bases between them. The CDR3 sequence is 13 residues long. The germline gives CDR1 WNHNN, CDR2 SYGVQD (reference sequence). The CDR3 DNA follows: TGCGCCAGCAGAAAGACAGCGAACACTGAAGCTTTCTTT. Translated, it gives CASRKTANTEAFF.

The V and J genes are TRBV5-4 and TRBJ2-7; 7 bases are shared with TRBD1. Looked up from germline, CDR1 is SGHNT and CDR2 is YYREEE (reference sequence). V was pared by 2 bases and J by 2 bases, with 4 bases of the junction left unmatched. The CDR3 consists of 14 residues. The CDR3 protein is CASSFGQVAYEQYF. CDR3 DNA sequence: TGTGCCAGCAGCTTTGGACAGGTCGCCTACGAGCAGTACTTC.

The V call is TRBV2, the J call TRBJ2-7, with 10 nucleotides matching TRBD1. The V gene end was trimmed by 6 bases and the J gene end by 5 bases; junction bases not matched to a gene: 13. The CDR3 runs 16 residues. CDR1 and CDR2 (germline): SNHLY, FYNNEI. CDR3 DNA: TGTGCCAGCAGACAATTCTTGACCGGGACAGGGGACGAGCAGTACTTC. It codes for CASRQFLTGTGDEQYF.

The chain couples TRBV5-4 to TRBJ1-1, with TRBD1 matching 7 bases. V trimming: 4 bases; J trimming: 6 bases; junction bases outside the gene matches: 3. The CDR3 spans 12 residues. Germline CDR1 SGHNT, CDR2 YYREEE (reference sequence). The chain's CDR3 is CASSERGPEAFF. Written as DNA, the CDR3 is TGTGCCAGCAGCGAAAGGGGGCCTGAAGCTTTCTTT.

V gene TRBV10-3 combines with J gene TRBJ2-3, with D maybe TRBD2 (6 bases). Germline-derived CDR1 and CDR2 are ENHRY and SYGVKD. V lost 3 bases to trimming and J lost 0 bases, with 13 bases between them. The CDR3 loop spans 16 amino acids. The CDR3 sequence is CAISDLGGDSTDTQYF. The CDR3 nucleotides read TGTGCCATCAGTGATTTAGGAGGGGATAGCACAGATACGCAGTATTTT.

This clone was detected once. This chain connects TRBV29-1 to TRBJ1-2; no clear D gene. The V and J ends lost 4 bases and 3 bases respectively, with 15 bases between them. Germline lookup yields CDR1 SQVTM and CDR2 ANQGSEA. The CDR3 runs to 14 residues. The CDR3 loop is CSVGASPSDYGYTF. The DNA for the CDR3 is TGCAGCGTTGGGGCCAGTCCTTCAGACTATGGCTACACCTTC.

The DNA for the CDR3 is TGCGCCAGCAGCCCGCGACAGGACAGGGCATGGGTCGAGCAGTACTTC. This encodes CASSPRQDRAWVEQYF. The chain couples TRBV5-1 to TRBJ2-7, with 8 bases matching TRBD1. V lost 4 bases to trimming and J lost 6 bases; unmatched junction nucleotides: 15. This CDR3 region has 16 residues. Germline V gene lookup returns CDR1 SGHRS and CDR2 YFSETQ.

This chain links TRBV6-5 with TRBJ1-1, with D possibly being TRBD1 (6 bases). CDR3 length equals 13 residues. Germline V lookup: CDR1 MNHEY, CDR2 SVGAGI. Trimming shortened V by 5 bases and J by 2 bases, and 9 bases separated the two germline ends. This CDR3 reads CASSPTGNTEAFF. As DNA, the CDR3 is TGTGCCAGCAGTCCGACAGGAAACACTGAAGCTTTCTTT.

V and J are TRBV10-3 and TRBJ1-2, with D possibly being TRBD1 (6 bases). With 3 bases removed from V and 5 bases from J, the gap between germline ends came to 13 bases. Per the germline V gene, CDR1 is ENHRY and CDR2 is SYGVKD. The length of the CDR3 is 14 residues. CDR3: CAISEQGGFYGYTF. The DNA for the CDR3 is TGTGCCATCAGTGAACAGGGAGGGTTTTATGGCTACACCTTC.

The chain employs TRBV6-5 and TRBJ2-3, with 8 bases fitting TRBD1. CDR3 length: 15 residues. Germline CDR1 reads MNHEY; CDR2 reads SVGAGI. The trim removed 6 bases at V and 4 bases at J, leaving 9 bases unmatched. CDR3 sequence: CASSARDRLSDTQYF. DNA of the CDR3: TGTGCCAGCAGCGCCCGGGACAGGCTTTCAGATACGCAGTATTTT.

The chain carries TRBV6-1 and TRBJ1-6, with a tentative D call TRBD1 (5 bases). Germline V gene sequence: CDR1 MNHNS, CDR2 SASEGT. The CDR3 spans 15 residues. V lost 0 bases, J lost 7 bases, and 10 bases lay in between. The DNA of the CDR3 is TGTGCCAGCAGTGAAGCCCAGGGAAACAATTCACCCCTCCACTTT. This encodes CASSEAQGNNSPLHF.

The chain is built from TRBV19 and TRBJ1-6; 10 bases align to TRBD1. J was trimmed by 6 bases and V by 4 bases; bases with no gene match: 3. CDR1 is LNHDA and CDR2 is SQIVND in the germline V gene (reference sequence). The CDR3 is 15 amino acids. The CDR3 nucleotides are TGTGCCAGTAGTACCCGACAGGGGGCTAATTCACCCCTCCACTTT. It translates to CASSTRQGANSPLHF.

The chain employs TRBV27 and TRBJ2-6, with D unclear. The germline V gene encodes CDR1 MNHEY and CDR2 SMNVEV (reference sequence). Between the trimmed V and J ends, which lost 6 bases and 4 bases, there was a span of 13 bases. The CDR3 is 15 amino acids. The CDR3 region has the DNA TGTGCCAGCAGGTTCGGGTTGGCCGGGGCCAACGTCCTGACTTTC. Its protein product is CASRFGLAGANVLTF.

Here the CDR3 DNA reads TGTGCCAGCAGTCGCAACCAGGGACAGGGAAAATACGAGCAGTACTTC. This translates into CASSRNQGQGKYEQYF. The genes are TRBV11-2 and TRBJ2-7; 9 bases match TRBD1. Per the germline V gene, CDR1 is SGHAT and CDR2 is FQNNGV. This CDR3 has 16 amino acids. The J segment lost 4 bases and the V segment lost 6 bases, leaving 13 bases of the junction unmatched.

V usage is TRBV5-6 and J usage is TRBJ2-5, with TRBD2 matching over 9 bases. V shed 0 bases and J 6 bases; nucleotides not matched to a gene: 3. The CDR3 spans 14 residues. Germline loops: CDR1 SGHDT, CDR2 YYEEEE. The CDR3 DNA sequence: TGTGCCAGCAGCTTGGGAAGCGGGGGGCAGACCCAGTACTTC. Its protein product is CASSLGSGGQTQYF.

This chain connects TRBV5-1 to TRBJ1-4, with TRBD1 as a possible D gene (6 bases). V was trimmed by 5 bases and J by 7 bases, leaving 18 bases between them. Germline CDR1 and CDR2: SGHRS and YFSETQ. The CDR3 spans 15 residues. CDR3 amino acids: CASRLTGKQSEKLFF. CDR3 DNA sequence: TGCGCCAGCAGACTAACAGGGAAACAAAGTGAAAAACTGTTTTTT.

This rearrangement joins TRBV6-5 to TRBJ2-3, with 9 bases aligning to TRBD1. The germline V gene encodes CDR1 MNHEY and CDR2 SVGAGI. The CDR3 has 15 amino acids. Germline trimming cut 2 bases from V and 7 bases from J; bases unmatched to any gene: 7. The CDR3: CASSYGDRDFHTQYF. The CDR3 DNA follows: TGTGCCAGCAGTTACGGGGACAGGGATTTCCATACGCAGTATTTT.

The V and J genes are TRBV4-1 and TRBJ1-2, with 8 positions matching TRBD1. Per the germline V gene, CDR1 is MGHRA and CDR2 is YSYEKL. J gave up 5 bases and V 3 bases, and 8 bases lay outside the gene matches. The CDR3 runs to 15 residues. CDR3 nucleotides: TGCGCCAGCAGCCACCTGTACCAGGGGGCGTATGGCTACACCTTC. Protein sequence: CASSHLYQGAYGYTF.

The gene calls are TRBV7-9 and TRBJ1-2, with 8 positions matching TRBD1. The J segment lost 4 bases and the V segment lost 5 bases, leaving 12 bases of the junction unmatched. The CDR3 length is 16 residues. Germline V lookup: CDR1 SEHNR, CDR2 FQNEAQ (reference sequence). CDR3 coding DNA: TGTGCCAGCAGCCCCCCCGGGGGACAGGTTGTCTATGGCTACACCTTC. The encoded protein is CASSPPGGQVVYGYTF.

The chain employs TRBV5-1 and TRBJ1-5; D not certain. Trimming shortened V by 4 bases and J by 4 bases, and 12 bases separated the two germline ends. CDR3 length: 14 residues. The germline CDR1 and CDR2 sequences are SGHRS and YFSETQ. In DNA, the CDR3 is TGCGCCAGCAGCCCTAGCGGAAGAAATCAGCCCCAGCATTTT. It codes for CASSPSGRNQPQHF.

The chain's CDR3 is CASSVDTSKNQPQHF. CDR3 in DNA: TGTGCCAGCAGCGTGGACACGTCAAAAAATCAGCCCCAGCATTTT. The chain couples TRBV9 to TRBJ1-5, with TRBD1 as a possible D gene (5 bases). The CDR3 has 15 amino acids. Trimming stripped 2 bases from V and 4 bases from J, with 13 bases between. Germline V CDR1 and CDR2: SGDLS, YYNGEE.